Listed below are T cell receptor beta chains from one sample, sequenced in a study of CD8 T cells in Susac syndrome. TCRdb processed the immunoSEQ multiplex PCR reads anew with MiXCR; each CDR3 protein has one entry. The table has 130,000 or so distinct CDR3 sequences, roughly 95% seen once. What was sequenced was CD4+ T cells from PBMCs. The receptor set was obtained from a human donor with multiple sclerosis. The CDR3 runs from the conserved cysteine through the conserved F or W. The D gene is left open where the match is weak. Clone size is shown for a subset of rows, as once, few, many or a class of expanded clone.

J gene: TRBJ2-7
D gene: NA
V gene: TRBV6-2/TRBV6-3
clone size: few
CDR3 DNA: TGTGCCAGCAGTCAAGTTTCCTACGAGCAGTACTTC
CDR3 protein: CASSQVSYEQYF

J gene: TRBJ1-1
D gene: TRBD1
V gene: TRBV6-6
clone size: NA
CDR3 DNA: TGTGCCAGCAGTAACACAGGGGCAGGGGCTGAAGCTTTCTTT
CDR3 protein: CASSNTGAGAEAFF

J gene: TRBJ2-1
D gene: TRBD2
V gene: TRBV12-3/TRBV12-4
clone size: NA
CDR3 DNA: TGTGCCAGCAGTATGGGGGCGACTAGCGGGATATATGAGCAGTTCTTC
CDR3 protein: CASSMGATSGIYEQFF

J gene: TRBJ2-5
D gene: NA
V gene: TRBV28
clone size: NA
CDR3 DNA: TGTGCCAGCAGTTTATCGAGGGAGACCCAGTACTTC
CDR3 protein: CASSLSRETQYF

J gene: TRBJ1-5
D gene: NA
V gene: TRBV6-5
clone size: NA
CDR3 DNA: TGTGCCAGCAGTTACTCTGGACTAGGCAATCAGCCCCAGCATTTT
CDR3 protein: CASSYSGLGNQPQHF

J gene: TRBJ1-2
D gene: NA
V gene: TRBV11-2
clone size: NA
CDR3 DNA: TGTGCCAGCAGCTTGGGAATTCCCGATGGCTACACCTTC
CDR3 protein: CASSLGIPDGYTF

J gene: TRBJ1-4
D gene: NA
V gene: TRBV15
clone size: once
CDR3 DNA: TGTGCCACCAGCAGAGGAAAGGATGAAAAACTGTTTTTT
CDR3 protein: CATSRGKDEKLFF

J gene: TRBJ2-2
D gene: NA
V gene: TRBV5-1
clone size: NA
CDR3 DNA: TGCGCCAGCCGCGTAGGGAACACCGGGGAGCTGTTTTTT
CDR3 protein: CASRVGNTGELFF

J gene: TRBJ1-3
D gene: NA
V gene: TRBV6-5
clone size: NA
CDR3 DNA: TGTGCCAGCAGCCGTAACAGGGACCCTGGAAACACCATATATTTT
CDR3 protein: CASSRNRDPGNTIYF

J gene: TRBJ2-2
D gene: TRBD2
V gene: TRBV2
clone size: NA
CDR3 DNA: TGTGCCAGCAGCCCTAGGACTAGTCACACCGGGGAGCTGTTTTTT
CDR3 protein: CASSPRTSHTGELFF